There are many counts of the clone carrying this T cell receptor beta chain. The antigen remains undetermined. The sample originates from a study of cytomegalovirus exposure and HLA in healthy donors. Study outcomes and limitations: Specificity for CMV antigens was confirmed in vitro for three of the CMV-associated chains. The study flagged some 180 TCR beta chains as cytomegalovirus-associated.

Amplification used 60 Vbeta primers and 13 Jbeta primers. Assay: immunoSEQ multiplex PCR; the TCRdb copy retains only in-frame clones and omits some. This table holds over 60,000 clones, about 81% found once. Trimming removed 2 bases from V and 6 bases from J, with 10 bases in between. The germline CDR1 and CDR2 sequences are MNHEY and SVGAGI. The CDR3 runs 13 residues. This receptor was taken from a woman aged 25 to 39 in good health and CMV-seronegative. The specimen sequenced was PBMCs. The chain couples TRBV6-5 to TRBJ1-1; D may be TRBD1 (5 bases). The CDR3 DNA reads TGTGCCAGCAGTTACCAGGGAATCGCTGAAGCTTTCTTT. Its protein is CASSYQGIAEAFF.